This T cell receptor (beta chain) was recorded in a study of OX40 agonist ivuxolimab in advanced cancers. Background on the study: Patients received ivuxolimab, an intravenous treatment, every 2 weeks at 0.01 to 10 mg/kg.

Regarding the study as a whole: The 0.1-3.0 mg/kg partial responders had among the lowest clonal expansion. Blood T cells, both CD4+ and CD8+, expanded clonally by week 6 at 0.1 to 3.0 mg/kg.

Points on this clone: The target antigen is unknown.

Germline trimming cut 2 bases from V and 0 bases from J; bases unmatched to any gene: 4. Germline CDR1 SGHRS, CDR2 YFSETQ. The CDR3 length is 15 residues. The repertoire was sequenced with immunoSEQ multiplex PCR; TCRdb's copy has only in-frame clones and lacks some. The sample consists of approximately 82,000 clones, roughly 92% of them appearing once. Peripheral blood came from all dose cohorts at three timepoints. The sequence derives from an adult with an advanced solid tumor such as melanoma, head and neck, liver or kidney cancer. The V gene is TRBV5-1, the J gene TRBJ2-5; 7 nucleotides match TRBD2. Sequencing used CD4+ or CD8+ T cells sorted from blood, obtained in a trial of the OX40 agonist ivuxolimab. The CDR3 nucleotides read TGCGCCAGCAGCTTTGTGGGAGGGTACCAAGAGACCCAGTACTTC. It encodes CASSFVGGYQETQYF. The whole variable domain, filled in from reference TRBV5-1 and TRBJ2-5, reads KAGVTQTPRYLIKTRGQQVTLSCSPISGHRSVSWYQQTPGQGLQFLFEYFSETQRNKGNFPGRFSGRQFSNSRSEMNVSTLELGDSALYLCASSFVGGYQETQYFGPGTRLLVL.